This TCR beta chain was observed in a study of monozygotic twins with cystic fibrosis. Generated by immunoSEQ multiplex PCR, the TCRdb table keeps only in-frame clones and is missing some. The table records roughly 10,000 clones, just over 99% of them present only once. There are 15 residues in the CDR3. The ends were cut back, 1 base at V and 4 bases at J, with 13 bases in the middle. Germline values: CDR1 SGHVS, CDR2 FQNEAQ. The material sequenced was blood. V gene TRBV7-8 combines with J gene TRBJ1-2; D is unresolved. The receptor's source is a man between 18 and 35 years old with cystic fibrosis. As DNA, the CDR3 is TGTGCCAGCAGCTTAGTCCACGTAGGTGTCTATGGCTACACCTTC. Translation: CASSLVHVGVYGYTF.